A single sample gave rise to the 20 T cell receptor beta chains below, sequenced in a study of blood T cell repertoires in COVID-19. The assay was immunoSEQ multiplex PCR, and TCRdb's table has in-frame clones only and misses some. Of under 8,000 clones listed, roughly nine tenths are singletons. The sample taken for sequencing was peripheral blood. These receptor sequences come from a human donor in a cohort sampled during active COVID-19. The donor label of this sample is uncertain.

This clone was seen a handful of times. The chain is built from TRBV5-3 and TRBJ1-6; perhaps TRBD1 as D (6 bases). TRBV5-3 has ORF status, its function being uncertain. V lost 4 bases and J 5 bases, leaving 13 bases between the germline ends. The CDR3 runs to 15 residues. The CDR3 loop reads CARSGQGPNNSPLHF. CDR3 nucleotides: TGTGCCAGAAGCGGCCAGGGGCCCAATAATTCACCCCTCCACTTT.

The J gene is TRBJ2-5, the V gene TRBV11-1; TRBD2 matches 7 bases. The germline gives CDR1 SGHAT, CDR2 FQDESV (reference sequence). After removal of 4 bases from V and 1 base from J, the junction contained 3 bases not matched to a gene. CDR3 length: 14 amino acids. The CDR3 bases are TGTGCCAGCAGCTCCGGGACTACCCAAGAGACCCAGTACTTC. This sequence encodes CASSSGTTQETQYF.

CDR3 sequence reads: CASSQDLTPGQKYF. In DNA, the CDR3 is TGTGCCAGCAGCCAAGATCTAACTCCGGGACAGAAGTACTTC. The chain couples TRBV3-1 (or the pseudogene TRBV3-2) to TRBJ2-7; 7 nucleotides agree with TRBD1. This CDR3 is built from 14 residues. Germline CDR1 LGHDT, CDR2 YNNKEL (reference sequence). Trimming took 0 bases from V and 11 from J; bases not matched to a gene: 10.

This chain uses TRBV4-1 with TRBJ2-7, with a possible D match to TRBD1 (6 bases). The germline gives CDR1 MGHRA, CDR2 YSYEKL. The V end lost 6 bases, the J end lost 2 bases, and 17 bases lay between the germline ends. The CDR3 extends over 15 amino acids. This chain's CDR3 is CASRTVTGKAYEQYF. CDR3 bases: TGCGCCAGCAGGACTGTAACAGGGAAGGCCTACGAGCAGTACTTC.

The chain carries TRBV4-1 and TRBJ1-4; D may be TRBD1 (5 bases). The V end lost 1 base, the J end lost 0 bases, and 9 bases lay between the germline ends. Germline V gives CDR1 MGHRA, CDR2 YSYEKL. The CDR3 consists of 16 residues. CDR3 nucleotides: TGCGCCAGCAGCCAAGTTGAGACAGCAACTAATGAAAAACTGTTTTTT. The encoded protein is CASSQVETATNEKLFF.

The V call is TRBV7-3, the J call TRBJ2-1; 7 nucleotides match TRBD1. The junction had 7 bases not matched to a gene; V was cut back by 5 bases and J by 6 bases. The germline V gene has CDR1 SGHTA and CDR2 FQGTGA. This CDR3 has 14 residues. This CDR3 reads CASSPIRDSNEQFF. The CDR3 nucleotides read TGTGCCAGCAGCCCCATCCGGGACAGCAATGAGCAGTTCTTC.

This chain links TRBV25-1 with TRBJ1-6, with D unclear. Germline V gene sequence: CDR1 MGHDK, CDR2 SYGVNS. The CDR3 consists of 13 residues. V lost 9 bases, J lost 8 bases, and 14 bases lay in between. The CDR3: CARAYDQYSPLHF. CDR3 bases: TGTGCCAGAGCGTACGACCAATATTCACCCCTCCACTTT.

The gene calls are TRBV5-4 and TRBJ1-5; D possibly corresponds to TRBD1 (6 bases). CDR3 length: 16 amino acids. Germline assignment: CDR1 SGHNT and CDR2 YYREEE (reference sequence). Trimming left V 4 bases short and J 3 bases short, with 17 bases between. The CDR3 sequence is CASSTGGGGPNQPQHF. In nucleotides, the CDR3 is TGTGCCAGCAGCACGGGGGGAGGGGGGCCCAATCAGCCCCAGCATTTT. The full variable domain, with the rest looked up from reference TRBV5-4 and TRBJ1-5, is ETGVTQSPTHLIKTRGQQVTLRCSSQSGHNTVSWYQQALGQGPQFIFQYYREEENGRGNFPPRFSGLQFPNYSSELNVNALELDDSALYLCASSTGGGGPNQPQHFGDGTRLSIL.

The chain couples TRBV5-1 to TRBJ2-7, with 8 bases identical to TRBD1. This CDR3 spans 16 amino acids. Per the germline V gene, CDR1 is SGHRS and CDR2 is YFSETQ. Trimming removed 0 bases from V and 0 bases from J; junction bases left unmatched: 5. The CDR3: CASSLAGQEHSYEQYF. The CDR3 nucleotides are TGCGCCAGCAGCTTGGCGGGACAGGAACACTCCTACGAGCAGTACTTC. The variable domain in full, completed from reference TRBV5-1 and TRBJ2-7, reads KAGVTQTPRYLIKTRGQQVTLSCSPISGHRSVSWYQQTPGQGLQFLFEYFSETQRNKGNFPGRFSGRQFSNSRSEMNVSTLELGDSALYLCASSLAGQEHSYEQYFGPGTRLTVT.

The V call is TRBV6-5, the J call TRBJ2-7; a weak D match, TRBD1 (6 bases). V lost 4 bases and J 1 base, leaving 8 bases between the germline ends. Germline assignment: CDR1 MNHEY and CDR2 SVGAGI. The CDR3 runs 13 residues. This CDR3 is CASSSQGSYEQYF. The CDR3 DNA reads TGTGCCAGCAGTTCCCAGGGGTCCTACGAGCAGTACTTC.

CDR3 sequence (DNA): TGTGCCAGCAGCTTAGCGTCGGGACTAGCGGGGCATAGCTCCTACGAGCAGTACTTC. Translating gives CASSLASGLAGHSSYEQYF. V gene TRBV11-2 combines with J gene TRBJ2-7; 13 bases agree with TRBD2. This CDR3 is 19 amino acids long. Germline loops: CDR1 SGHAT, CDR2 FQNNGV. Germline trimming cut 1 base from V and 0 bases from J; bases unmatched to any gene: 9.

The V call is TRBV7-9, the J call TRBJ2-2; 13 positions agree with TRBD2. V trimming: 9 bases; J trimming: 3 bases; junction bases outside the gene matches: 4. This CDR3 spans 15 amino acids. Germline V gives CDR1 SEHNR, CDR2 FQNEAQ (reference sequence). The CDR3 loop reads CASTGTSGDTGELFF. CDR3 in DNA: TGTGCCAGTACCGGGACTAGCGGGGACACCGGGGAGCTGTTTTTT.

There are a few counts of this clone. The CDR3 DNA is TGTGCCAGCAGTTACAACAGTAGAGACGGCAATCAGCCCCAGCATTTT. Translating it yields CASSYNSRDGNQPQHF. The chain carries TRBV6-2 or TRBV6-3 and TRBJ1-5, with no clear D. CDR1 and CDR2 from the germline V gene are MNHEY and SVGEGT. Trimming took 2 bases from V and 2 from J, leaving 13 bases between them. The CDR3 covers 16 residues.

The chain combines TRBV7-7 with TRBJ2-1; TRBD2 matches at 10 bases. Germline loops: CDR1 SSHAT, CDR2 FNYEAQ (reference sequence). This CDR3 has 13 amino acids. The CDR3 region has the DNA TGTGCGGTGGAGCGGGGGGGCTCGAATGAGCAGTTCTTC. Its translation: CAVERGGSNEQFF.

The chain links TRBV19 to TRBJ2-3, with D tentatively TRBD2 (5 bases). Germline lookup yields CDR1 LNHDA and CDR2 SQIVND (reference sequence). This CDR3 spans 17 amino acids. Deletions cut 1 base from V and 0 bases from J, with 14 bases between. CDR3 sequence (DNA): TGTGCCAGTAGTATAGCTAGCCGAGGCTCTAGCACAGATACGCAGTATTTT. This codes for CASSIASRGSSTDTQYF.

The CDR3 coding sequence is TGTGCCAGCAGTTCCACCGGGACAGGGGGACTAGGTGGCTACACCTTC. It encodes CASSSTGTGGLGGYTF. The rearrangement uses TRBV28 and TRBJ1-2; 11 bases are a match to TRBD1. Germline CDR1 MDHEN, CDR2 SYDVKM. J lost 7 bases, V lost 4 bases, and 11 bases had no gene match. The CDR3 loop spans 16 amino acids.

The chain joins TRBV10-1 to TRBJ2-3; a possible D gene is TRBD1 (8 bases). The germline gives CDR1 WNHNN, CDR2 SYGVQD (reference sequence). V lost 5 bases, J lost 3 bases, and 15 bases lay in between. CDR3 length: 15 amino acids. Here the CDR3 reads CASSKDRGGTDTQYF. DNA of the CDR3: TGCGCCAGCAGTAAAGACAGGGGAGGGACAGATACGCAGTATTTT.

The V and J genes are TRBV2 and TRBJ1-2; D gene uncertain. Germline CDR1 SNHLY, CDR2 FYNNEI. The CDR3 spans 14 residues. Trimming took off 2 bases at V and 4 bases at J, with 11 bases between the two ends. The CDR3 is CASSESLSTYGYTF. The CDR3 DNA sequence: TGTGCCAGCAGTGAAAGCCTTTCCACCTATGGCTACACCTTC.

This chain joins TRBV27 and TRBJ2-3; D gene uncertain. The germline V and J ends were trimmed by 2 bases and 4 bases, with 7 bases remaining between them. This CDR3 spans 13 amino acids. CDR1 MNHEY and CDR2 SMNVEV come from the germline V gene (reference sequence). The CDR3, as DNA: TGTGCCAGCAGTTTAATCGTCCCAGATACGCAGTATTTT. As protein: CASSLIVPDTQYF.

This chain connects TRBV19 to TRBJ1-1, with unresolved D. The CDR3 is 12 amino acids. V dropped 7 bases and J dropped 5 bases, with 11 bases sitting between them. The germline V gene encodes CDR1 LNHDA and CDR2 SQIVND (reference sequence). For the CDR3, the DNA is TGTGCCAGTAATAGTTGGTGGACTGAAGCTTTCTTT. The encoded protein is CASNSWWTEAFF.